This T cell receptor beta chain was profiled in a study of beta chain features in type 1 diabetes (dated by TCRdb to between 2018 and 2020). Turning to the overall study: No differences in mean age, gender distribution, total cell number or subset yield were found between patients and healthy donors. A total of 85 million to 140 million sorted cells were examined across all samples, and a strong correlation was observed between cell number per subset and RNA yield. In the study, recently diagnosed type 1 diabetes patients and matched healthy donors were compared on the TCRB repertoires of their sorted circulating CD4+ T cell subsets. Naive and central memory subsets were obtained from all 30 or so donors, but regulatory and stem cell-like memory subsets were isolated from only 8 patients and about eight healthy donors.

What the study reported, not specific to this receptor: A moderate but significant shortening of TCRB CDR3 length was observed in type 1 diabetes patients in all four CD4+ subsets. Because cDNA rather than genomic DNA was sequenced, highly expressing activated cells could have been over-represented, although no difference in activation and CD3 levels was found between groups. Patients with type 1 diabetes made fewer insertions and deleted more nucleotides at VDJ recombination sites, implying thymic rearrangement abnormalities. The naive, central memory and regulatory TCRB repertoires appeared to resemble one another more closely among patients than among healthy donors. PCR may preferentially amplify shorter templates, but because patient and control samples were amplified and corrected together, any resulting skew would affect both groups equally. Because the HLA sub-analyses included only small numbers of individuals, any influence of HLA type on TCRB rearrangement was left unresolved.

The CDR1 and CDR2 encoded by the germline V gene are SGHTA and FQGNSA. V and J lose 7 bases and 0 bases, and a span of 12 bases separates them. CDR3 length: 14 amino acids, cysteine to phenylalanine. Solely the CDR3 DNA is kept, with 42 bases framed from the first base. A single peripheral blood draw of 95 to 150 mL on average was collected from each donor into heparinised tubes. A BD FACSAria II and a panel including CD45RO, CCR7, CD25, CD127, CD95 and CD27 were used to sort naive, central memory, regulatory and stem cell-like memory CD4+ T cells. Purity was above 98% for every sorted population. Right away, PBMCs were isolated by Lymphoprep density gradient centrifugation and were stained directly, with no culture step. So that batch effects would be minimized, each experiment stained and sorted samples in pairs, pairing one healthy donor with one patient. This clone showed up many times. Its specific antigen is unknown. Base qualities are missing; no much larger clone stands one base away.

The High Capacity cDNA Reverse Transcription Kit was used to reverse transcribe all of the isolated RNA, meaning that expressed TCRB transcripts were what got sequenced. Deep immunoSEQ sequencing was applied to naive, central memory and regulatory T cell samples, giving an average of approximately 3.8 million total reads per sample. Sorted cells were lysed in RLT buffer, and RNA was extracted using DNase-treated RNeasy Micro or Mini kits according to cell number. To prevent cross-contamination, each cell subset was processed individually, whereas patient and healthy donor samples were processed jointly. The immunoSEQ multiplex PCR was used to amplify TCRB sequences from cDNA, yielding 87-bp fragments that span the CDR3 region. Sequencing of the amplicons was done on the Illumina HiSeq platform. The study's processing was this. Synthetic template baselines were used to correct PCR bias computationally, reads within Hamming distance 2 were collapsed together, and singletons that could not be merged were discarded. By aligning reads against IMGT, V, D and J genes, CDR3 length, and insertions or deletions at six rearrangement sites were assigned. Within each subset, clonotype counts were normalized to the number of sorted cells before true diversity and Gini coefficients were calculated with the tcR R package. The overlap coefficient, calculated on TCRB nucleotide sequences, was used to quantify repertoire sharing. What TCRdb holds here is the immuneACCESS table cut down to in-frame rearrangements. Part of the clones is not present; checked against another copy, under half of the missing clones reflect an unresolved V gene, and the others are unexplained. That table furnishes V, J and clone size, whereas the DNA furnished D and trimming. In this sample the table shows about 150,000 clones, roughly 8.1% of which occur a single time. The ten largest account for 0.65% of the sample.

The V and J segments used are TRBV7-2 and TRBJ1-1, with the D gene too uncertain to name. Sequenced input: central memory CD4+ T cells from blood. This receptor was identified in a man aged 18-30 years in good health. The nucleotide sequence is TGTGCCAGCACCGTACACAGTATGAACACTGAAGCTTTCTTT. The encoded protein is CASTVHSMNTEAFF.